The 32 T cell receptor beta chains below come from one sample, sequenced in a study of blood T cell repertoires in COVID-19. The repertoire was sequenced with immunoSEQ multiplex PCR; TCRdb's copy has only in-frame clones and lacks some. This sample carries 150,000 to 200,000 clones, about 87% of them seen once, and the ten largest clones take over 3.5%. The sample taken for sequencing was peripheral blood. The receptors stem from a young man with active or convalescent COVID-19.

This rearrangement joins TRBV6-4 to TRBJ1-1, with a tentative D call TRBD1 (6 bases). The CDR3 covers 13 residues. V shed 5 bases and J shed 5 bases, with 12 bases lying between them. Germline loops: CDR1 MRHNA, CDR2 SNTAGT. CDR3 in DNA: TGTGCCAGCAGTTCGTTCAGGGGAACTGAAGCTTTCTTT. Translating it yields CASSSFRGTEAFF.

J is TRBJ2-2 and V is TRBV4-1; 9 nucleotides line up with TRBD1. Germline V gene data show CDR1 as MGHRA and CDR2 as YSYEKL. This CDR3 has 17 residues. Germline trimming cut 7 bases from V and 0 bases from J; bases unmatched to any gene: 9. The CDR3 DNA sequence: TGCGCCAGCACCCAGTGGGGGACAGGGCCGAACACCGGGGAGCTGTTTTTT. It is translated as CASTQWGTGPNTGELFF.

The chain couples TRBV3-1 (or the pseudogene TRBV3-2) to TRBJ2-2, with 7 bases fitting TRBD2. The CDR3 extends over 18 amino acids. Germline V gives CDR1 LGHDT, CDR2 YNNKEL (reference sequence). V shed 2 bases and J 5 bases; nucleotides not matched to a gene: 14. CDR3 nucleotide sequence: TGTGCCAGCAGCCAAAAAAATAGGGGAGGGGAGAAGACCGGGGAGCTGTTTTTT. It yields the protein CASSQKNRGGEKTGELFF.

V gene TRBV2 combines with J gene TRBJ2-3; TRBD2 matches 11 bases. The CDR3 runs to 14 residues. The V gene's germline CDR1 is SNHLY and CDR2 FYNNEI. J lost 10 bases, V lost 6 bases, and 9 bases had no gene match. Here the CDR3 reads CASRVDRTSGSQYF. CDR3 nucleotides: TGTGCCAGCAGGGTTGATCGGACTAGCGGGTCGCAGTATTTT.

J is TRBJ1-2 and V is TRBV7-2; 7 bases are shared with TRBD1. The CDR3 has 16 amino acids. The V segment lost 4 bases and the J segment 5 bases; nucleotides outside the gene matches: 13. CDR1 is SGHTA and CDR2 is FQGNSA in the germline V gene. As DNA, the CDR3 is TGTGCCAGCAGCTCTTTCGGGGGGGTACAGGGGTATGGCTACACCTTC. Its protein is CASSSFGGVQGYGYTF.

This chain links TRBV28 with TRBJ2-1; TRBD2 might be the D (6 bases). Trimming took off 3 bases at V and 2 bases at J, with 17 bases between the two ends. CDR3 length equals 17 residues. Germline CDR1 reads MDHEN; CDR2 reads SYDVKM. The CDR3, as DNA: TGTGCCAGCAGTTTCCCCTTAGGGATAGCGGCCTACAATGAGCAGTTCTTC. It yields the protein CASSFPLGIAAYNEQFF.

V usage is TRBV7-9 and J usage is TRBJ2-3, with 8 bases identical to TRBD1. The CDR3 consists of 17 residues. CDR1 SEHNR and CDR2 FQNEAQ come from the germline V gene (reference sequence). After removal of 3 bases from V and 8 bases from J, the junction contained 16 bases not matched to a gene. The CDR3 DNA reads TGTGCCAGCAGCTTGTCGGCAGGGGGCGAGTGGGGAGGTACGCAGTATTTT. This gives the protein CASSLSAGGEWGGTQYF.

The chain links TRBV4-3 to TRBJ1-4, with TRBD1 matching 9 bases. Looked up from germline, CDR1 is LGHNA and CDR2 is YSLEER. V gave up 4 bases and J gave up 14 bases; unmatched junction bases: 17. CDR3 size: 16 residues. CDR3 sequence: CASSPAASGTGTRLFF. The CDR3 DNA sequence: TGCGCCAGCAGCCCAGCAGCATCCGGGACAGGGACGCGGCTGTTTTTT.

This chain connects TRBV21-1 to TRBJ2-3; the DNA was not compared with TRBD1, the D call given in the table. TRBV21-1 is assigned pseudogene status. This CDR3 is built from 14 residues. Here the CDR3 reads CARNGAADTDTQYF. CDR3 DNA: TGTGCCCGCAATGGGGCGGCCGACACAGATACGCAGTATTTT.

The chain employs TRBV19 and TRBJ2-1; TRBD2 matches at 11 bases. Germline CDR1 reads LNHDA; CDR2 reads SQIVND (reference sequence). This CDR3 comprises 18 residues. J gave up 4 bases and V 4 bases, and 12 bases lay outside the gene matches. The CDR3 DNA follows: TGTGCCAGTAGTACCCGGACTAGCGGGTTCGGAATTTACAATGAGCAGTTCTTC. Translated, it gives CASSTRTSGFGIYNEQFF. Full variable domain (missing parts from reference TRBV19 and TRBJ2-1): DGGITQSPKYLFRKEGQNVTLSCEQNLNHDAMYWYRQDPGQGLRLIYYSQIVNDFQKGDIAEGYSVSREKKESFPLTVTSAQKNPTAFYLCASSTRTSGFGIYNEQFFGPGTRLTVL.

The chain has TRBV11-3 and TRBJ1-3, with TRBD1 matching over 8 bases. This CDR3 spans 15 amino acids. V lost 4 bases, J lost 0 bases, and 2 bases stayed unmatched. CDR1 is SGHNT and CDR2 is YENEEA in the germline V gene. CDR3 DNA sequence: TGTGCCAGCAGCTCCGGGACAGGCTCTGGAAACACCATATATTTT. Translated, it gives CASSSGTGSGNTIYF.

In DNA form, the CDR3 reads TGTGCCAGCAGTTCCGAGCGGGGTCCTTTCTTT. Translated: CASSSERGPFF. J is TRBJ1-1 and V is TRBV12-3 or TRBV12-4; D not certain. V dropped 4 bases and J dropped 12 bases, with 12 bases sitting between them. This CDR3 region has 11 residues.

The V call is TRBV28, the J call TRBJ1-4; D might be TRBD1 (5 bases). The germline V gene has CDR1 MDHEN and CDR2 SYDVKM. The germline V and J ends were trimmed by 2 bases and 8 bases, with 12 bases remaining between them. There are 14 residues in the CDR3. CDR3 nucleotides: TGTGCCAGCAGTTTAGCAGGGCGAACCGAAAAACTGTTTTTT. It specifies CASSLAGRTEKLFF.

The gene calls are TRBV6-4 and TRBJ1-4; unclear D gene. CDR1 MRHNA and CDR2 SNTAGT come from the germline V gene. The CDR3 runs to 17 residues. The germline V and J ends were trimmed by 2 bases and 2 bases, with 15 bases remaining between them. For the CDR3, the DNA is TGTGCCAGCAGTGACGGAGAACGGCCGGGGACTAATGAAAAACTGTTTTTT. Protein product: CASSDGERPGTNEKLFF.

V gene TRBV6-1 combines with J gene TRBJ2-2; 7 bases agree with TRBD2. This CDR3 is 18 amino acids long. The V gene's germline CDR1 is MNHNS and CDR2 SASEGT. The V and J ends lost 3 bases and 0 bases, in that order; junction bases with no gene match: 10. The CDR3 sequence: CASSESSWGRANTGELFF. The CDR3 DNA is TGTGCCAGCAGTGAGTCGTCCTGGGGGAGGGCGAACACCGGGGAGCTGTTTTTT.

This clone was observed a single time. The V and J genes are TRBV9 and TRBJ1-1; D is ambiguous. CDR3 size: 13 residues. V was shortened by 2 bases and J by 1 base, with 6 bases between the two germline ends. Germline CDR1 SGDLS, CDR2 YYNGEE. The CDR3 bases are TGTGCCAGCAGCGTCACTGGGAACACTGAAGCTTTCTTT. As protein: CASSVTGNTEAFF.

This clone was counted between two and nine times. The chain employs TRBV24-1 and TRBJ1-2; D uncertain. The germline CDR1 and CDR2 sequences are KGHDR and SFDVKD. V shed 6 bases and J shed 4 bases, with 11 bases lying between them. This CDR3 spans 13 amino acids. The CDR3, as DNA: TGTGCCACCAGTCCAGCCCGGGGCTATGGCTACACCTTC. Protein: CATSPARGYGYTF.

This sequence joins TRBV3-1 (or the pseudogene TRBV3-2) and TRBJ2-1; 16 bases are shared with TRBD2. V gave up 4 bases and J gave up 1 base; unmatched junction bases: 13. Germline V gives CDR1 LGHDT, CDR2 YNNKEL (reference sequence). The CDR3 loop spans 21 amino acids. The CDR3 coding sequence is TGTGCCAGCAGCCTCATACCACCCGGGACTAGCGGGGGGGGTTCCTACAATGAGCAGTTCTTC. This sequence encodes CASSLIPPGTSGGGSYNEQFF.

V usage is TRBV6-2 or TRBV6-3 and J usage is TRBJ2-1, with TRBD2 matching 7 bases. This CDR3 comprises 16 residues. J lost 6 bases, V lost 2 bases, and 10 bases had no gene match. Germline lookup yields CDR1 MNHEY and CDR2 SVGEGT. CDR3 DNA: TGTGCCAGCAGTTACCCCGGGAGGCAGCTGGGCAATGAGCAGTTCTTC. This translates into CASSYPGRQLGNEQFF.

This clone has just one count. The V gene is TRBV7-3, the J gene TRBJ1-4; perhaps TRBD1 as D (5 bases). V lost 4 bases and J 3 bases, leaving 12 bases between the germline ends. The CDR3 totals 15 residues. Per the germline V gene, CDR1 is SGHTA and CDR2 is FQGTGA. CDR3 loop: CASSSIGGANEKLFF. The CDR3 region has the DNA TGTGCCAGCAGCTCGATCGGGGGGGCTAATGAAAAACTGTTTTTT.

This chain joins TRBV4-3 and TRBJ2-1, with 10 bases identical to TRBD2. The CDR3 is 14 residues long. Trimming removed 8 bases from V and 5 bases from J; junction bases left unmatched: 6. Germline lookup yields CDR1 LGHNA and CDR2 YSLEER. CDR3 sequence reads: CASGEAGGNNEQFF. Written as DNA, the CDR3 is TGCGCCAGCGGAGAAGCGGGAGGGAACAATGAGCAGTTCTTC.

The CDR3 DNA sequence: TGTGCCAGCAGCCCCACCGGGGACAGCTACGAGCAGTACGTC. It yields the protein CASSPTGDSYEQYV. The chain couples TRBV5-6 to TRBJ2-7, with 7 bases fitting TRBD1. The V and J ends lost 4 bases and 3 bases, in that order; junction bases with no gene match: 7. The CDR3 has 14 residues. In germline, CDR1 is SGHDT, CDR2 YYEEEE.

The rearrangement joins TRBV19 to TRBJ1-5; D uncertain. There are 15 residues in the CDR3. Germline CDR1 LNHDA, CDR2 SQIVND (reference sequence). The germline V and J ends were trimmed by 2 bases and 7 bases, with 15 bases remaining between them. Here the CDR3 reads CASSIIRSWSQPQHF. The CDR3 coding sequence is TGTGCCAGTAGTATAATAAGGTCCTGGAGCCAGCCCCAGCATTTT.

V gene TRBV5-1 combines with J gene TRBJ2-7; possibly TRBD2 for D (6 bases). Germline loops: CDR1 SGHRS, CDR2 YFSETQ. The CDR3 length is 13 residues. The V and J ends lost 6 bases and 5 bases respectively, with 15 bases between them. The CDR3 DNA reads as TGCGCCAGCAAGGAGGGTCGGGGGAACGAGCAGTACTTC. It codes for CASKEGRGNEQYF. Drawing the rest from reference TRBV5-1 and TRBJ2-7, the complete variable domain is KAGVTQTPRYLIKTRGQQVTLSCSPISGHRSVSWYQQTPGQGLQFLFEYFSETQRNKGNFPGRFSGRQFSNSRSEMNVSTLELGDSALYLCASKEGRGNEQYFGPGTRLTVT.

The DNA of the CDR3 is TGTGCCAGCAGCCTTAGGTCCGGGACATTTCACTCCAATGAGCAGTTCTTC. Protein sequence: CASSLRSGTFHSNEQFF. This sequence joins TRBV7-2 and TRBJ2-1; D is perhaps TRBD1 (6 bases). The V and J ends lost 5 bases and 6 bases respectively, with 23 bases between them. The CDR3 has 17 residues. CDR1 is SGHTA and CDR2 is FQGNSA in the germline V gene.

The rearrangement links TRBV3-1 (or the pseudogene TRBV3-2) to TRBJ1-5, with D uncertain. The CDR3 consists of 16 residues. Germline CDR1 is LGHDT and CDR2 is YNNKEL (reference sequence). The V and J ends lost 2 bases and 1 base respectively, with 12 bases between them. CDR3 DNA sequence: TGTGCCAGCAGCCAAAGCCGGGTGCGGAGCAATCAGCCCCAGCATTTT. This gives the protein CASSQSRVRSNQPQHF.

This chain connects TRBV12-3 or TRBV12-4 to TRBJ1-1; tentative D call: TRBD1 (5 bases). This CDR3 comprises 11 residues. Trimming pared 2 bases from V and 11 bases from J, leaving 9 bases between. DNA of the CDR3: TGTGCCAGCAGTTTACGGTCAGGGGCTTTCTTT. This translates into CASSLRSGAFF.

The CDR3 loop is CASTGGGGTSGETQYF. CDR3 DNA: TGTGCCAGCACCGGAGGGGGAGGGACTAGCGGAGAGACCCAGTACTTC. The gene calls are TRBV9 and TRBJ2-5; TRBD2 matches at 11 bases. From germline, CDR1 is SGDLS and CDR2 YYNGEE. The CDR3 has 16 amino acids. The V and J ends lost 6 bases and 4 bases, in that order; junction bases with no gene match: 11.

The rearrangement joins TRBV6-2 or TRBV6-3 to TRBJ1-5, with unresolved D. CDR3 size: 14 residues. V was trimmed by 3 bases and J by 7 bases, leaving 13 bases between them. The germline V gene encodes CDR1 MNHEY and CDR2 SVGEGT. CDR3 nucleotides: TGTGCCAGCAGTTATACCTCCGCGTTACAGCCCCAGCATTTT. This gives the protein CASSYTSALQPQHF.

The chain has TRBV28 and TRBJ2-3, with a possible D match to TRBD1 (6 bases). Germline V gene data show CDR1 as MDHEN and CDR2 as SYDVKM. V was trimmed by 0 bases and J by 5 bases, leaving 9 bases between them. This CDR3 has 14 residues. The CDR3 region has the DNA TGTGCCAGCAGTTTATGGCAGGGGAGAGATACGCAGTATTTT. Translation: CASSLWQGRDTQYF.

The genes are TRBV4-1 and TRBJ1-3; D is ambiguous. Trimming shortened V by 1 base and J by 0 bases, and 16 bases separated the two germline ends. The CDR3 extends over 18 amino acids. Germline lookup yields CDR1 MGHRA and CDR2 YSYEKL. The CDR3 DNA reads TGCGCCAGCAGCCAAGTGGATTTGGGCTCGACCTCTGGAAACACCATATATTTT. Its protein is CASSQVDLGSTSGNTIYF.

The chain joins TRBV28 to TRBJ2-1; TRBD1 aligns across 7 bases. J lost 1 base, V lost 6 bases, and 15 bases had no gene match. Germline CDR1 reads MDHEN; CDR2 reads SYDVKM. The CDR3 totals 18 residues. The CDR3 region is CASSFLDLGTVSYNEQFF. CDR3 DNA sequence: TGTGCCAGCAGCTTTTTAGATCTCGGGACAGTGTCCTACAATGAGCAGTTCTTC.